This is a list of T cell receptor beta chains from one sample in a study of CD8+CD57+ T cells in acquired aplastic anemia. MiXCR was run by TCRdb on the reads, yielding one entry per CDR3 protein. The sample includes a few hundred thousand distinct CDR3 sequences, about two thirds of them seen just once. Sequenced sample: sorted CD4+, CD8+, or CD8+CD57+ T cells (not recorded which) from PBMCs. These receptors all come from a human donor in good health, serving as a control. Each CDR3 is given with its conserved first and last residue. Fields, in order: J gene, V gene, D gene, clone size, CDR3 DNA, CDR3 protein. The D gene is left open where the match is weak. Not all rows give a size; the values are once, few, many and, for expanded clones, a class.

J: TRBJ1-6; V: TRBV20-1; D: -; size: -; DNA: TGCAGCGCTAGAGAAGGGGGGGGTTATCCCCTCCACTTT; CDR3: CSAREGGGYPLHF
J: TRBJ2-1; V: TRBV7-9; D: -; size: -; DNA: TGTGCCAGCAGCTTCACGGGAGAGAATGAGCAGTTCTTC; CDR3: CASSFTGENEQFF
J: TRBJ2-3; V: TRBV9; D: TRBD2; size: -; DNA: TGTGCCAGCAGCCAAGGTATAGCGGGGGAGAGCACAGATACGCGGTATTTT; CDR3: CASSQGIAGESTDTRYF
J: TRBJ2-1; V: TRBV2; D: TRBD1; size: many; DNA: TGTGCCAGCGCCGTCACGAGACAGGGGTGGGAAAATGAGCAGTTCTTC; CDR3: CASAVTRQGWENEQFF
J: TRBJ1-1; V: TRBV7-2; D: TRBD1; size: -; DNA: TGTGCCGGACGAGTTGACAGGGGCGAGCAGTCTTTCTTT; CDR3: CAGRVDRGEQSFF
J: TRBJ2-7; V: TRBV20-1; D: -; size: -; DNA: TGCAGTGCTAGCTTCCCGCCACAGGGTATGGTCGAGCAGTACTTC; CDR3: CSASFPPQGMVEQYF
J: TRBJ1-2; V: TRBV10-3; D: -; size: many; DNA: TGTGCCATCAGTGAGTCGGAGATTACTGGGGGCTACACCTTC; CDR3: CAISESEITGGYTF
J: TRBJ1-2; V: TRBV7-2; D: -; size: once; DNA: TGTGCCAGCAGCACAGGACAGCTGAACACTGAAGCTTTC; CDR3: CASSTGQLNTEAF
J: TRBJ1-3; V: TRBV7-2; D: -; size: -; DNA: TGTGCCAGCAGCACGGAAAGTCGAAACACCACATATTTT; CDR3: CASSTESRNTTYF
J: TRBJ2-1; V: TRBV29-1; D: TRBD1; size: many; DNA: TGCAGTTTTACGGGGACAGGGTCCAATGAGCAGTTCTTC; CDR3: CSFTGTGSNEQFF
J: TRBJ1-6; V: TRBV5-1; D: TRBD1; size: many; DNA: TGCGCCAGCAGCTTGTCGGGACAGATGGATTCACCCCTCCACTTT; CDR3: CASSLSGQMDSPLHF
J: TRBJ1-4; V: TRBV20-1; D: TRBD1; size: -; DNA: TGCAGTGCTCAGGACAGGGAGCGGCTGTTTTTT; CDR3: CSAQDRERLFF
J: TRBJ2-5; V: TRBV10-2; D: -; size: many; DNA: TGCGCCAGCAGTGACCACAGGAGGACGGTGTTTCAAGAGACCCAGTACTTC; CDR3: CASSDHRRTVFQETQYF
J: TRBJ2-7; V: TRBV6-1; D: -; size: few; DNA: TGTGCCAGCAGTGAATCGGGGGTCACCTGCGAGCAGTACTTC; CDR3: CASSESGVTCEQYF
J: TRBJ2-1; V: TRBV6-6; D: TRBD2; size: -; DNA: TGTGCCAGCGTGGGACTAGCGGGGAGCAATGAGCAGTTCTTC; CDR3: CASVGLAGSNEQFF
J: TRBJ1-6; V: TRBV11-2; D: -; size: once; DNA: TGTGCCAGCAGCTTAGATAGGCGCACTTCACCCCTCCACTTT; CDR3: CASSLDRRTSPLHF
J: TRBJ2-7; V: TRBV7-9; D: -; size: -; DNA: -; CDR3: CASSLSYEQYFGPF
J: TRBJ1-4; V: TRBV29-1; D: -; size: -; DNA: TGCAGCGTTGCCCCCACAACTAATGAAAAACTGTTTTTT; CDR3: CSVAPTTNEKLFF
J: TRBJ1-6; V: TRBV18; D: -; size: few; DNA: TGTGCCAGCACGCTAGGTCTTTTCGGACCCCTCCACTTT; CDR3: CASTLGLFGPLHF
J: TRBJ1-2; V: TRBV11-2; D: -; size: -; DNA: TGTGCCAGCAGCTTGGGGCGAAACGATGGCTACACCTTC; CDR3: CASSLGRNDGYTF
J: TRBJ2-2; V: TRBV7-8; D: TRBD1; size: once; DNA: TGTGCCAGCAGCTTCGGGACAGAGAATCAGCCCCAGCATCTGTTTTTT; CDR3: CASSFGTENQPQHLFF
J: TRBJ1-1; V: TRBV14; D: TRBD1; size: many; DNA: TGTGCCAGCAGCGAAAGTTTGACAGGGACTGAAGCTTTCTTT; CDR3: CASSESLTGTEAFF
J: TRBJ1-2; V: TRBV2; D: -; size: -; DNA: TGTGCCAGCAGCCCGGGACTAAACACTGACTCCATCTTC; CDR3: CASSPGLNTDSIF
J: TRBJ2-3; V: TRBV20-1; D: TRBD2; size: -; DNA: TGCAGTGCTCGACTAGCGGGTACGAGCACGCAGTATTTT; CDR3: CSARLAGTSTQYF
J: TRBJ1-4; V: TRBV29-1; D: -; size: once; DNA: TGCAGCGGGAGGGGATGGGAGGATGAAAAACTGTTTTTT; CDR3: CSGRGWEDEKLFF
J: TRBJ1-6; V: TRBV2; D: -; size: -; DNA: TGTGCCAGCGTGACGGAATATAATGCACCCCACCACTTT; CDR3: CASVTEYNAPHHF
J: TRBJ2-5; V: TRBV9; D: -; size: once; DNA: TGTGCCAGCAGCGGGCAAGATATCCAGAGTCTACGAGAGTACTTC; CDR3: CASSGQDIQSLREYF
J: TRBJ2-3; V: TRBV12-3/TRBV12-4; D: -; size: many; DNA: TGTGCCAGCAGACTACGCGGAAAAACCACAGATACGCAGTATTTT; CDR3: CASRLRGKTTDTQYF
J: TRBJ2-7; V: TRBV5-1; D: -; size: -; DNA: TGCGCCAGCAGCTTGGGGTCGCGGTTTAGCTCCTACGAGCAGTACTTC; CDR3: CASSLGSRFSSYEQYF
J: TRBJ2-7; V: TRBV18; D: -; size: few; DNA: TGTGCCAGCTCACCACCGGTCTTAACCCTTATATACGAGCAGTACTTC; CDR3: CASSPPVLTLIYEQYF
J: TRBJ1-2; V: TRBV2; D: TRBD1; size: -; DNA: TGTGCCAGCAGCAGAGAGAAGGGGGCTGGATATGGCTACACCTTC; CDR3: CASSREKGAGYGYTF
J: TRBJ1-2; V: TRBV7-9; D: TRBD1; size: -; DNA: TGTGCCAGCAGCTTAGGGCAGGGGGCACGATGCTCCAGCTTC; CDR3: CASSLGQGARCSSF
J: TRBJ1-2; V: TRBV12-3/TRBV12-4; D: TRBD1; size: -; DNA: TGTGCCAGCAGTTTGGGACAGGGGGACTATGGCTACACCTTC; CDR3: CASSLGQGDYGYTF
J: TRBJ1-4; V: TRBV25-1; D: -; size: -; DNA: TGTGCCAGCAGGGAACGGGCTTCTGGGAAGACAACTAACGAAAAGCAGTTCTTT; CDR3: CASRERASGKTTNEKQFF
J: TRBJ2-3; V: TRBV15; D: -; size: -; DNA: TGTGCCACCAGCAGAGCCAACGGGGCAGCGAGTGATACGCAGTATTTT; CDR3: CATSRANGAASDTQYF
J: TRBJ2-3; V: TRBV6-5; D: TRBD2; size: once; DNA: TGTGCCAGCACCGTAAGGGGGGGCGGGGGGAGCACAGATACGCAGTATTTT; CDR3: CASTVRGGGGSTDTQYF
J: TRBJ2-5; V: TRBV7-2; D: -; size: -; DNA: TGTGCCAGCAGCTTAGTGCGTAGCGGAGGGACCGAGACCTTC; CDR3: CASSLVRSGGTETF
J: TRBJ2-1; V: TRBV20-1; D: TRBD2; size: many; DNA: TGCAGTGCTAGCCCCCCTAGCGGTACCTACAATGAGCAGTTCTTC; CDR3: CSASPPSGTYNEQFF
J: TRBJ2-6; V: TRBV20-1; D: -; size: -; DNA: TGCAGCGCCCGGACAGTCGAAGAGACCCGGGCCAACGTCCTGACTTTC; CDR3: CSARTVEETRANVLTF
J: TRBJ2-3; V: TRBV11-3; D: -; size: many; DNA: TGTGCCAGCGGAACTGCTGACGGTACGCAGTATTTT; CDR3: CASGTADGTQYF
J: TRBJ1-2; V: TRBV19; D: -; size: -; DNA: TGTGCCAGTAGTATAACGGTCAGTCCGGACTATGGCTACACCTTC; CDR3: CASSITVSPDYGYTF
J: TRBJ1-4; V: TRBV15; D: TRBD1; size: -; DNA: TGTGCCACCAGCAGAGCAGGGGGGAATGAAAAACTGTTTTTT; CDR3: CATSRAGGNEKLFF
J: TRBJ1-2; V: TRBV19; D: -; size: -; DNA: TGTGCCAGTAGCCCGCTAGTGGGACTAGCGGTGGCTGGCTACACCTTC; CDR3: CASSPLVGLAVAGYTF
J: TRBJ1-6; V: TRBV10-3; D: -; size: -; DNA: TGTGCCAACAGTGCGATGGCAGGGAGTTCACCCCTCCACTTT; CDR3: CANSAMAGSSPLHF
J: TRBJ1-2; V: TRBV19; D: TRBD1; size: many; DNA: TGTGCCAGTAGTAGATCCGGGACAGAAGACTACACCTTC; CDR3: CASSRSGTEDYTF
J: TRBJ1-6; V: TRBV10-2; D: -; size: -; DNA: TGCGCCAGCAGTGAGCAGGATAATTCACCCCTCCACTTT; CDR3: CASSEQDNSPLHF
J: TRBJ2-6; V: TRBV7-2; D: -; size: -; DNA: TGTGCCAGCAGCTTCCGGTCAGGGCAGAGCTCTGTAAACTTC; CDR3: CASSFRSGQSSVNF
J: TRBJ2-7; V: TRBV9; D: -; size: -; DNA: TGTGCCAGCAGCCCCGGCCCCCCACGCGAGCAGTACTTC; CDR3: CASSPGPPREQYF
J: TRBJ2-2; V: TRBV19; D: TRBD2; size: -; DNA: TGTGCCAGTAACCGGGGGGATACCGGGGAGCTGTTTTTT; CDR3: CASNRGDTGELFF
J: TRBJ1-6; V: TRBV10-3; D: -; size: -; DNA: TGTGCCATCAGTGAGCTTGGAGGGTCGGGCTCACCCCTCCACTTT; CDR3: CAISELGGSGSPLHF
J: TRBJ2-1; V: TRBV7-2; D: -; size: -; DNA: TGTGCCAGCAGCGTAAGCGGGCGAGAGCAGCAGTTC; CDR3: CASSVSGREQQF
J: TRBJ1-2; V: TRBV15; D: -; size: -; DNA: TGTGCCACCAGCAGGTCGAATACGGAGCCTTATGGCTACACCTTC; CDR3: CATSRSNTEPYGYTF
J: TRBJ2-5; V: TRBV7-2; D: -; size: -; DNA: TGTGCCACCAGCATAGGGGGGCAAAAGGAGACGCAGTACTTC; CDR3: CATSIGGQKETQYF
J: TRBJ2-7; V: TRBV20-1; D: -; size: -; DNA: TGCAGTGCTAGGGCACGACTGGGGCGGGAGCAGTACTTC; CDR3: CSARARLGREQYF
J: TRBJ2-5; V: TRBV2; D: -; size: -; DNA: TGTGCCAGCAAGGGCGAGATCCAAGAGACCCAGCACTTC; CDR3: CASKGEIQETQHF
J: TRBJ1-1; V: TRBV10-3; D: TRBD1; size: -; DNA: TGTGCCAGTCGACAGGGAATGGAGACTGAAGCTTTCTTT; CDR3: CASRQGMETEAFF